The next 28 T cell receptor beta chains were all read from a single sample in a study of CXCR3-negative and CXCR3-positive naive CD8 T cells. Study-level points and caveats: CXCR3-expressing naive cells carried TRB CDR3s more hydrophobic than those of CXCR3-negative naive cells.

For these receptors, no antigen is known. The authors made the TRB cDNA libraries by 5' RACE using UMI labels. TCRdb derives one entry per CDR3 protein from the 5' RACE reads, leaving out DNA. The sample has 140,000 to 150,000 distinct CDR3 sequences, and its top ten clones hold 0.25% to 0.3%. Sequencing was done on a sample of naive CXCR3+ CD8+ T cells from blood. Subset here: CD45RO-CCR7+CD27+CD95- naive CD8+ T cells expressing CXCR3 (TNR3+). The origin of the receptors is a human donor in good health. Some clones in this sample may be carry-over from other donors' samples.

The V call is TRBV30, the J call TRBJ2-5; TCRdb's D call of TRBD1 is untestable without DNA. The CDR3 is 14 amino acids. Germline loops: CDR1 GTSNPN, CDR2 SVGIG (reference sequence). CDR3 sequence: CALSPRDYQETQYF.

The genes are TRBV3-1 and TRBJ2-3; TCRdb designates TRBD1, a call that cannot be tested without DNA. The CDR3 is 14 amino acids. The V gene's germline CDR1 is LGHDT and CDR2 YNNKEL (reference sequence). The chain's CDR3 is CASSQTSRGDTQYF.

The CDR3 protein is CASTKRGTGGTGNKGNEQFF. The rearrangement joins TRBV28 to TRBJ2-1; TCRdb indicates TRBD1, and absent DNA this call remains unverified. Germline CDR1 reads MDHEN; CDR2 reads SYDVKM. CDR3 length: 20 residues.

CDR3 sequence: CASSEMAGVVYEQYF. The chain has TRBV10-2 and TRBJ2-7; TCRdb proposes TRBD2, but this gene call is untestable without DNA. The CDR3 has 15 amino acids. Germline V gives CDR1 WSHSY, CDR2 SAAADI.

This chain uses TRBV4-1 with TRBJ1-1; TCRdb returns TRBD1, unconfirmable since there is no DNA. Per the germline V gene, CDR1 is MGHRA and CDR2 is YSYEKL. The length of the CDR3 is 15 residues. This CDR3 is CASSQEDRGTNEAFF.

J is TRBJ2-7 and V is TRBV13; TCRdb calls TRBD2, which cannot be checked without DNA. Germline lookup yields CDR1 PRHDT and CDR2 FYEKMQ (reference sequence). The CDR3 totals 13 residues. The CDR3 loop reads CASSLGHGEGKYF. The full variable domain, rest sourced from reference TRBV13 and TRBJ2-7, is AAGVIQSPRHLIKEKRETATLKCYPIPRHDTVYWYQQGPGQDPQFLISFYEKMQSDKGSIPDRFSAQQFSDYHSELNMSSLELGDSALYFCASSLGHGEGKYFGPGTRLTVT.

This rearrangement joins TRBV12-3 or TRBV12-4 to TRBJ1-2. The CDR3 is 15 residues long. CDR3 amino acids: CASSFGLGLIYGYTF.

The chain combines TRBV28 with TRBJ2-7; the D call of TRBD1 rests on TCRdb alone, since no DNA is present to check it. Germline V gives CDR1 MDHEN, CDR2 SYDVKM. The CDR3 runs to 17 residues. CDR3: CASSFGLGGQLLYEQYF.

The chain employs TRBV7-9 and TRBJ1-1; TCRdb's assignment of TRBD1 cannot be checked, as there is no DNA. The CDR3 totals 15 residues. From germline, CDR1 is SEHNR and CDR2 FQNEAQ (reference sequence). The CDR3: CASSFPWGQDTEAFF.

The V call is TRBV19, the J call TRBJ2-1; lacking DNA, the TRBD2 call made by TCRdb goes unchecked. Looked up from germline, CDR1 is LNHDA and CDR2 is SQIVND (reference sequence). CDR3 size: 15 residues. CDR3 sequence: CASQLADGSYNEQFF.

The chain combines TRBV30 with TRBJ2-7; without DNA, the TCRdb call of TRBD2 cannot be checked. This CDR3 comprises 14 residues. The V gene's germline CDR1 is GTSNPN and CDR2 SVGIG (reference sequence). The CDR3 is CAWSVLAGAYEQYF.

The CDR3 region is CASRVQENHGYTF. The chain couples TRBV7-9 to TRBJ1-2. Germline V CDR1 and CDR2: SEHNR, FQNEAQ (reference sequence). The CDR3 has 13 amino acids. The entire variable domain, with the rest obtained from reference TRBV7-9 and TRBJ1-2, is as follows: DTGVSQNPRHKITKRGQNVTFRCDPISEHNRLYWYRQTLGQGPEFLTYFQNEAQLEKSRLLSDRFSAERPKGSFSTLEIQRTEQGDSAMYLCASRVQENHGYTFGSGTRLTVV.

The chain uses TRBV10-1 and TRBJ2-7; absent DNA, TCRdb's TRBD1 call cannot be checked. The CDR3 is 11 amino acids. Germline V gives CDR1 WNHNN, CDR2 SYGVQD (reference sequence). The CDR3: CASSDDREQYF.

V gene TRBV6-5 combines with J gene TRBJ1-1; as DNA is missing, the TRBD1 call by TCRdb cannot be tested. This CDR3 has 14 amino acids. In germline, CDR1 is MNHEY, CDR2 SVGAGI. The CDR3: CASSYLGGGTEAFF.

The V gene is TRBV15, the J gene TRBJ2-1. This CDR3 has 14 residues. CDR1 is LNHNV, CDR2 YYDKDF, per germline (reference sequence). CDR3: CATSRWTTYNEQFF.

This sequence joins TRBV9 and TRBJ2-5; checking the TCRdb D call of TRBD2 is not possible without DNA. The V gene's germline CDR1 is SGDLS and CDR2 YYNGEE. CDR3 size: 15 residues. This chain's CDR3 is CASSVDEREGETQYF.

This chain uses TRBV6-2 or TRBV6-3 with TRBJ1-1. CDR3 size: 15 residues. Germline V gene data show CDR1 as MNHEY and CDR2 as SVGEGT. CDR3 sequence: CASSYRGGMNTEAFF.

The V and J genes are TRBV7-8 and TRBJ2-5. CDR1 is SGHVS and CDR2 is FQNEAQ in the germline V gene. The CDR3 consists of 16 residues. CDR3: CASSERLSQNQETQYF. Drawing the rest from reference TRBV7-8 and TRBJ2-5, the complete variable domain is GAGVSQSPRYKVAKRGQDVALRCDPISGHVSLFWYQQALGQGPEFLTYFQNEAQLDKSGLPSDRFFAERPEGSVSTLKIQRTQQEDSAVYLCASSERLSQNQETQYFGPGTRLLVL.

V is TRBV18 and J is TRBJ1-2; TCRdb lists TRBD1, though no DNA is available to test this call. The germline V gene has CDR1 KGHSH and CDR2 LQKENI. The CDR3 length is 13 residues. CDR3 region: CASSPDPGYGYTF.

The chain carries TRBV20-1 and TRBJ2-7; the D call from TCRdb, TRBD2, cannot be confirmed without DNA. The germline V gene encodes CDR1 DFQATT and CDR2 SNEGSKA (reference sequence). There are 14 residues in the CDR3. CDR3 residues: CSASLGRTFGEQYF.

This rearrangement joins TRBV6-2 or TRBV6-3 to TRBJ2-7; the TCRdb D gene call, TRBD1, has no DNA to confirm it. In germline, CDR1 is MNHEY, CDR2 SVGEGT. This CDR3 region has 14 residues. The CDR3: CASSYVQGYSEQYF.

This sequence joins TRBV29-1 and TRBJ2-7; the D gene TCRdb calls, TRBD2, cannot be checked with no DNA. The CDR3 length is 15 residues. Germline CDR1 is SQVTM and CDR2 is ANQGSEA. The CDR3 here is CSVGGGSYPSYEQYF.

The CDR3 sequence: CAWSITGNTEAFF. The chain recombines TRBV30 with TRBJ1-1. There are 13 residues in the CDR3. Germline CDR1 is GTSNPN and CDR2 is SVGIG (reference sequence). Using reference TRBV30 and TRBJ1-1 for the parts outside the CDR3, the full variable domain is SQTIHQWPATLVQPVGSPLSLECTVEGTSNPNLYWYRQAAGRGLQLLFYSVGIGQISSEVPQNLSASRPQDRQFILSSKKLLLSDSGFYLCAWSITGNTEAFFGQGTRLTVV.

The genes are TRBV4-1 and TRBJ2-5; TCRdb indicates TRBD1, and absent DNA this call remains unverified. This CDR3 spans 14 amino acids. The germline V gene encodes CDR1 MGHRA and CDR2 YSYEKL. CDR3 amino acids: CASSFDRGQETQYF.

The chain carries TRBV10-3 and TRBJ2-1; TCRdb indicates TRBD1, and absent DNA this call remains unverified. The CDR3 is made up of 18 amino acids. From germline, CDR1 is ENHRY and CDR2 SYGVKD. The CDR3 sequence: CAISESGDSTRSYNEQFF.

V is TRBV7-9 and J is TRBJ2-1; the TCRdb D gene call, TRBD2, has no DNA to confirm it. The CDR3 contains 18 residues. The V gene's germline CDR1 is SEHNR and CDR2 FQNEAQ (reference sequence). This CDR3 is CASSSPEGGGSSYNEQFF.

CDR3 amino acids: CAISEYRGWDTEAFF. V and J are TRBV10-3 and TRBJ1-1; TCRdb proposes TRBD1, but this gene call is untestable without DNA. There are 15 residues in the CDR3. Germline V gene sequence: CDR1 ENHRY, CDR2 SYGVKD.

The chain recombines TRBV25-1 with TRBJ2-1; TCRdb's D call, TRBD1, is unchecked because there is no DNA. The germline gives CDR1 MGHDK, CDR2 SYGVNS. The CDR3 runs to 14 residues. CDR3 sequence reads: CASGGQGHYNEQFF.